This T cell receptor beta chain originates from a study of blood T cell repertoires in COVID-19. As for the study in general: Some COVID-19 samples were acute and others convalescent; all came from the United States, Italy and Spain. PBMCs, B-cell-depleted T cells, or T cells provided the cDNA or gDNA that made up the material.

Authors' methods: The assay estimated nucleated cells by amplifying reference gene primers. The assay was immunoSEQ multiplex PCR, and TCRdb's table has in-frame clones only and misses some. V, J and clone size derive from that table, while D and trimming were established from the DNA sequence. The sample holds over 25,000 clones, 85% seen once. Sequencing was carried out using peripheral blood. This sequence originates from a woman in her sixties or seventies with active COVID-19.

The CDR3 reads CASSFSGGVEAFF. The CDR3, as DNA: TGTGCCAGCAGTTTTTCAGGGGGAGTTGAAGCTTTCTTT. The rearrangement joins TRBV27 to TRBJ1-1; 7 nucleotides align to TRBD1. J gave up 7 bases and V 3 bases, and 5 bases lay outside the gene matches. This CDR3 has 13 residues. Looked up from germline, CDR1 is MNHEY and CDR2 is SMNVEV (reference sequence).